This T cell receptor beta chain was found in a study of shared clonotypes between healthy human individuals. Germline V lookup: CDR1 SGHRS, CDR2 YFSETQ. The trim removed 4 bases at V and 2 bases at J, leaving 12 bases unmatched. The length of the CDR3 is 19 residues. Profiled with immunoSEQ multiplex PCR; TCRdb holds only in-frame clones, not every one. The sample holds roughly 1.4 million clones; just under 99% are singletons and the top ten take 0.36%. This sequence originates from a man under 40 in good health. The chain recombines TRBV5-1 with TRBJ2-1; 13 bases match TRBD2. The specimen sequenced was naive CD4+ T cells sorted from blood. Subset: CD45RA+ positively selected. The CDR3 coding sequence is TGCGCCAGCAGCCCGGGACTAGCGGGGAAGACTTCTACCTACAATGAGCAGTTCTTC. Translation gives CASSPGLAGKTSTYNEQFF. The full variable domain, with the rest looked up from reference TRBV5-1 and TRBJ2-1, is KAGVTQTPRYLIKTRGQQVTLSCSPISGHRSVSWYQQTPGQGLQFLFEYFSETQRNKGNFPGRFSGRQFSNSRSEMNVSTLELGDSALYLCASSPGLAGKTSTYNEQFFGPGTRLTVL.